The source of this T cell receptor (beta chain) is a study of breast tumors, draining lymph nodes, adjacent tissues. General study points: Tumor and nontumor repertoires were significantly more similar in luminal-like than in basal-like breast cancer.

This clonotype was seen at least ten times. Its antigen is as yet unknown. CDR3 length: 12 amino acids. Germline loops: CDR1 LGHNA, CDR2 YSLEER. The V and J ends lost 3 bases and 4 bases respectively, with 4 bases between them. The lymph nodes were axillary draining lymph nodes from breast cancer patients. TCRdb re-analysed the multiplex PCR reads in MiXCR, keeping a single row per CDR3 protein. The sample yields a few hundred thousand distinct CDR3 sequences, roughly a third seen once. The rearrangement uses TRBV4-3 and TRBJ1-3; no firm D call. Sequences were obtained from axillary lymph node tissue. The source of this sequence is a female donor with breast cancer. Some clones in this sample may be carry-over from other donors' samples. CDR3 sequence (DNA): TGCGCCAGCAGCCACGTGGGAAACACCATATATTTT. Its protein product is CASSHVGNTIYF.